The clone carrying this TCR beta chain occurred many times. Its specificity is not known. The data stem from a study of CD8 T cells in ankylosing spondylitis. Overall study results and limits: For ankylosing spondylitis blood, a TCR beta motif of 8 or 9 highly homologous variants appeared characteristic. Past research had described some motif variants in reactive arthritis synovial fluid and blood. Clones linked to disease were reported to show significant enrichment in matched ankylosing spondylitis synovial fluid.

V dropped 3 bases and J dropped 3; count of bases not matched to a gene: 10. From germline, CDR1 is DFQATT and CDR2 SNEGSKA (reference sequence). The CDR3 is 16 residues long. Quantitative barcoded 5'-RACE was used to prepare TCR beta libraries. TCRdb passed the 5' RACE reads through MiXCR, listing each CDR3 protein once. The table shows 750,000 to 850,000 distinct CDR3 sequences, with approximately 12% occurring only once. The rearrangement joins TRBV20-1 to TRBJ2-5, with TRBD2 identical over 10 bases. The sequenced material came from blood, either unsorted or a sorted T cell fraction (not recorded which). This clonotype was obtained from a male donor with ankylosing spondylitis. The CDR3 DNA is TGCAGTGCTAGTTTCAGCGGGAGGGCCGAGGAAGAGACCCAGTACTTC. As protein: CSASFSGRAEEETQYF.